Here is one TCR beta chain with its context. What it binds is not known. The CDR3 totals 15 residues. The germline CDR1 and CDR2 sequences are SGHRS and YFSETQ. The ends lost 0 bases at V and 5 bases at J; junction bases unmatched: 7. This entry belongs to a study of PD-L1 blockade in urothelial cancer. About the study: At 3 weeks (second dose) and 6 weeks after starting treatment, blood was analyzed. Blood yielded a median of approximately 130,000 T cells per sample. The study's findings and limits: Enhanced expansion of tumor-associated blood clones at 3 weeks characterized durable-benefit patients.

Libraries were prepared by immunoSEQ multiplex PCR; TCRdb keeps only in-frame clonotypes and omits some of them. The sample consists of about 32,000 clones, around 84% of them appearing once. This chain connects TRBV5-1 to TRBJ1-1; 7 nucleotides line up with TRBD1. The sequences come from PBMCs, collected around atezolizumab (anti-PD-L1) treatment. The sequence was collected from a man aged 60-69 years with urothelial cancer. DNA for the CDR3: TGCGCCAGCAGCTTGGCAGGGGGGCGAGGAACTGAAGCTTTCTTT. It yields the protein CASSLAGGRGTEAFF.